This passage covers 6 T cell receptor beta chains from one sample sequenced in a study of blood T cell repertoires in COVID-19. Only in-frame clones appear in the TCRdb table, and some are missing; sequencing was by immunoSEQ multiplex PCR. This table holds 250,000 or so clones, about nine tenths found once. The specimen was peripheral blood. All receptors derive from a man aged 35-49 years with active or convalescent COVID-19.

The chain links TRBV4-1 to TRBJ1-2; no clear D gene. Trimming removed 2 bases from V and 0 bases from J, with 7 bases in between. Germline V CDR1 and CDR2: MGHRA, YSYEKL. The length of the CDR3 is 14 residues. CDR3 loop: CASSQSVTNYGYTF. In DNA, the CDR3 is TGCGCCAGCAGCCAATCTGTAACTAACTATGGCTACACCTTC.

This rearrangement joins TRBV6-1 to TRBJ2-2; 7 positions agree with TRBD2. Per germline, CDR1 MNHNS and CDR2 SASEGT. The CDR3 loop spans 14 amino acids. The CDR3 DNA sequence: TGTGGCGCCAGGGTAGCGGGGAACACCGGGGAGCTGTTTTTT. Translated, it gives CGARVAGNTGELFF.

The V call is TRBV7-2, the J call TRBJ1-1; D call uncertain. The V end was cut by 4 bases, the J end by 2 bases, with 8 bases between. The CDR3 totals 13 residues. Germline V gene lookup returns CDR1 SGHTA and CDR2 FQGNSA. CDR3 nucleotide sequence: TGTGCCAGCAGCTGGGCTATTAACACTGAAGCTTTCTTT. Translating gives CASSWAINTEAFF.

The V call is TRBV5-1, the J call TRBJ2-3; 9 bases agree with TRBD2. Unmatched junction bases numbered 3, after V lost 0 bases and J lost 4 bases. Germline V gives CDR1 SGHRS, CDR2 YFSETQ. CDR3 length equals 15 residues. In nucleotides, the CDR3 is TGCGCCAGCAGCTTGGCTAGCGGGGTGGCAGATACGCAGTATTTT. Translation: CASSLASGVADTQYF.

V is TRBV24-1 and J is TRBJ2-1, with D possibly TRBD1 on 5 matching bases. Looked up from germline, CDR1 is KGHDR and CDR2 is SFDVKD. This CDR3 has 13 residues. The ends were cut back, 9 bases at V and 0 bases at J, with 8 bases in the middle. The CDR3 DNA reads TGTGCCACCCGAGACAGCTCCTACAATGAGCAGTTCTTC. The encoded protein is CATRDSSYNEQFF.

J is TRBJ2-2 and V is TRBV7-9, with D perhaps TRBD1 (6 bases). CDR1 is SEHNR, CDR2 FQNEAQ, per germline (reference sequence). Trimming shortened V by 4 bases and J by 3 bases, and 9 bases separated the two germline ends. The CDR3 consists of 14 residues. The CDR3 is CASSYGQHTGELFF. CDR3 sequence (DNA): TGTGCCAGCAGCTACGGACAGCACACCGGGGAGCTGTTTTTT.